The T cell receptor beta chain under discussion was sequenced for a study of shared clonotypes between healthy human individuals. Study-level background: The cohort had two women and a few men, ages 18 to 49.

Only CD45RO-negative cells positively selected for CCR7 counted as naive CD8 cells, so terminally differentiated effector memory CD45RA+ cells were excluded. This clone has only one observation. V was clipped by 3 bases and J by 4 bases; unmatched bases: 3. In germline, CDR1 is MDHEN, CDR2 SYDVKM. The CDR3 has 14 amino acids. On sorted subsets, replicate PCRs used 200 to 250 ng DNA, or tens of thousands of T cell genomes. The protocol was immunoSEQ multiplex PCR, while the TCRdb copy is restricted to in-frame clones and leaves out a portion. The table has around 2,000,000 clones, about 92% seen once; the top ten hold 1.7%.

The receptor was derived from a man aged 18 to 29 in good health. Some clones in this sample may be carry-over from other donors' samples. This chain connects TRBV28 to TRBJ2-1; TRBD2 aligns across 7 bases. Sequenced sample: naive CD8+ T cells from PBMCs. Here the CDR3 reads CASSLRRGYNEQFF. The CDR3 region has the DNA TGTGCCAGCAGTTTGAGGCGGGGGTACAATGAGCAGTTCTTC.